The 8 T cell receptor beta chains listed next were all sequenced from one sample in a study of Ad26.COV2.S vaccination and SARS-CoV-2 variants. Treatment indicated: about 20 received Ad26.COV2.S at low or high dose, single or two shots; about 5 received placebo; per-sample allocation not given. Specimens were obtained on day 63 following the first vaccine or placebo injection. Some clones are missing from TCRdb's copy, which holds only in-frame ones; the method was immunoSEQ multiplex PCR. The sample consists of 500,000 or so clones, about 88% of them appearing once. The sample in question was peripheral blood, obtained in a trial of Ad26.COV2.S vaccine versus placebo. These receptors all stem from a person between 18 and 65 years old who received the Ad26.COV2.S COVID-19 vaccine or a placebo.

The J gene is TRBJ2-7, the V gene TRBV29-1; weak D call: TRBD2 (6 bases). Germline CDR1 SQVTM, CDR2 ANQGSEA. There are 15 residues in the CDR3. The CDR3 spells CTATLGDSSGDEQYV. The CDR3 DNA follows: TGCACCGCCACGCTGGGCGACAGTTCGGGGGACGAGCAGTACGTC.

This chain joins TRBV4-2 and TRBJ2-2, with TRBD1 as a possible D gene (6 bases). The CDR3 length is 15 residues. Trimming took 2 bases from V and 7 from J, leaving 14 bases between them. Germline values: CDR1 LGHNA, CDR2 YNFKEQ. In nucleotides, the CDR3 is TGTGCCAGCAGCCAACCGACAGGACGGGTCGGGGAGCTGTTTTTT. Translated: CASSQPTGRVGELFF.

The V gene is TRBV7-2, the J gene TRBJ2-1; possibly TRBD1 for D (5 bases). This CDR3 has 14 amino acids. Germline CDR1 is SGHTA and CDR2 is FQGNSA. Between the trimmed V and J ends, which lost 4 bases and 9 bases, there was a span of 16 bases. DNA of the CDR3: TGTGCCAGCAGCTCTACGACAGTTCCCACTGAGCAGTTCTTC. Its protein product is CASSSTTVPTEQFF. Complete variable domain (other parts from reference TRBV7-2 and TRBJ2-1): GAGVSQSPSNKVTEKGKDVELRCDPISGHTALYWYRQSLGQGLEFLIYFQGNSAPDKSGLPSDRFSAERTGGSVSTLTIQRTQQEDSAVYLCASSSTTVPTEQFFGPGTRLTVL.

The V and J genes are TRBV7-9 and TRBJ2-7; possibly TRBD1 for D (5 bases). V was cut by 1 base and J by 3 bases, with 13 bases left in between. The CDR3 loop spans 15 amino acids. Germline V CDR1 and CDR2: SEHNR, FQNEAQ (reference sequence). In nucleotides, the CDR3 is TGTGCCAGCAGCTTAGAGGGCCCAGGGTACTACGAGCAGTACTTC. Translated, it gives CASSLEGPGYYEQYF.

V and J are TRBV5-1 and TRBJ1-3, with TRBD1 matching over 8 bases. The germline CDR1 and CDR2 sequences are SGHRS and YFSETQ. V trimming: 2 bases; J trimming: 2 bases; junction bases outside the gene matches: 3. This CDR3 is 15 amino acids long. As DNA, the CDR3 is TGCGCCAGCAGCTTCCAGGGGGCTCCTGGAAACACCATATATTTT. This translates into CASSFQGAPGNTIYF. Supplemented by reference TRBV5-1 and TRBJ1-3, the full variable domain reads KAGVTQTPRYLIKTRGQQVTLSCSPISGHRSVSWYQQTPGQGLQFLFEYFSETQRNKGNFPGRFSGRQFSNSRSEMNVSTLELGDSALYLCASSFQGAPGNTIYFGEGSWLTVV.

The rearrangement uses TRBV29-1 and TRBJ2-1, with D perhaps TRBD2 (6 bases). The V end lost 6 bases, the J end lost 0 bases, and 15 bases lay between the germline ends. Germline V gives CDR1 SQVTM, CDR2 ANQGSEA. The CDR3 loop spans 15 amino acids. CDR3 coding DNA: TGCAGCGTCCTTAGCGGAGGGGCCTCCTACAATGAGCAGTTCTTC. Translation: CSVLSGGASYNEQFF.

V is TRBV6-5 and J is TRBJ1-6, with D uncertain. This CDR3 comprises 14 residues. V was shortened by 0 bases and J by 9 bases, with 9 bases between the two germline ends. Germline loops: CDR1 MNHEY, CDR2 SVGAGI. CDR3 amino acids: CASSYSKGGSPLHF. The CDR3 DNA is TGTGCCAGCAGTTACTCGAAGGGCGGTTCACCCCTCCACTTT.

This chain connects TRBV4-2 to TRBJ1-2, with D tentatively TRBD1 (6 bases). The CDR3 is 18 residues long. Germline CDR1 reads LGHNA; CDR2 reads YNFKEQ. V was clipped by 0 bases and J by 4 bases, with 21 bases between them. The CDR3 is CASSQDAVGGGQAYGYTF. The CDR3, as DNA: TGTGCCAGCAGCCAAGATGCGGTGGGTGGGGGGCAAGCCTATGGCTACACCTTC.